These 25 T cell receptor beta chains were sequenced from one sample in a study of blood T cell repertoires in COVID-19. The protocol was immunoSEQ multiplex PCR, while the TCRdb copy is restricted to in-frame clones and leaves out a portion. Altogether 300,000 or so clones are present, roughly 90% being singletons, with the ten largest covering less than 3.5%. Sequenced: peripheral blood. The receptors were gathered from a woman aged 25 to 45 with COVID-19, enrolled during active disease.

This chain joins TRBV27 and TRBJ1-1; 9 bases are a match to TRBD1. Germline assignment: CDR1 MNHEY and CDR2 SMNVEV (reference sequence). With 5 bases clipped from V and 4 bases from J, the junction kept 14 bases outside the gene matches. The CDR3 is 17 amino acids. CDR3 coding DNA: TGTGCCAGCAGTCTACAGTCTCTCGACAGGGGGGGCACTGAAGCTTTCTTT. Its protein is CASSLQSLDRGGTEAFF.

The chain joins TRBV29-1 to TRBJ1-5; 7 bases agree with TRBD1. The CDR3 has 14 amino acids. Germline V gene lookup returns CDR1 SQVTM and CDR2 ANQGSEA. The V and J ends lost 4 bases and 5 bases, in that order; junction bases with no gene match: 8. This CDR3 is CSVGIGQADQPQHF. The CDR3 DNA reads as TGCAGCGTTGGGATCGGACAGGCAGATCAGCCCCAGCATTTT.

This clone was seen a handful of times. The chain is built from TRBV30 and TRBJ1-6; TRBD1 might be the D (6 bases). The CDR3 is made up of 16 amino acids. Germline assignment: CDR1 GTSNPN and CDR2 SVGIG (reference sequence). V lost 3 bases and J 0 bases, leaving 12 bases between the germline ends. In DNA, the CDR3 is TGTGCCTGGAGAGGACAGATGAGCTCCTATAATTCACCCCTCCACTTT. Its translation is CAWRGQMSSYNSPLHF.

The chain is built from TRBV9 and TRBJ1-2; D not certain. Germline V CDR1 and CDR2: SGDLS, YYNGEE. The CDR3 covers 15 residues. Trimming shortened V by 0 bases and J by 1 base, and 10 bases separated the two germline ends. The chain's CDR3 is CASSVVVDLNYGYTF. CDR3 sequence (DNA): TGTGCCAGCAGCGTAGTTGTAGATCTTAACTATGGCTACACCTTC.

The rearrangement uses TRBV19 and TRBJ1-5; D is undetermined. Trimming shortened V by 7 bases and J by 0 bases, and 7 bases separated the two germline ends. The germline V gene has CDR1 LNHDA and CDR2 SQIVND (reference sequence). The CDR3 contains 13 residues. The DNA of the CDR3 is TGTGCCAGTACTGGGCCTAGCAATCAGCCCCAGCATTTT. This gives the protein CASTGPSNQPQHF.

The chain employs TRBV6-2 or TRBV6-3 and TRBJ2-7; D possibly corresponds to TRBD1 (5 bases). V lost 2 bases and J lost 10, with 15 bases in between. There are 13 residues in the CDR3. Per germline, CDR1 MNHEY and CDR2 SVGEGT. CDR3 residues: CASSYPGRVEQYF. CDR3 sequence (DNA): TGTGCCAGCAGTTACCCCGGCAGGGTGGAACAGTACTTC.

The V call is TRBV5-1, the J call TRBJ2-7; 7 nucleotides agree with TRBD1. V lost 1 base, J lost 5 bases, and 6 bases stayed unmatched. There are 14 residues in the CDR3. Looked up from germline, CDR1 is SGHRS and CDR2 is YFSETQ. CDR3 nucleotide sequence: TGCGCCAGCAGCTTGAGCCAGGGGGTCCACGAGCAGTACTTC. Amino acid sequence: CASSLSQGVHEQYF.

The genes are TRBV27 and TRBJ1-4, with 7 bases fitting TRBD1. This CDR3 is 16 amino acids long. Per the germline V gene, CDR1 is MNHEY and CDR2 is SMNVEV (reference sequence). The J segment lost 4 bases and the V segment lost 0 bases, leaving 5 bases of the junction unmatched. For the CDR3, the DNA is TGTGCCAGCAGTTTATCGAGACAGGGTCTTAATGAAAAACTGTTTTTT. This sequence encodes CASSLSRQGLNEKLFF.

The rearrangement joins TRBV7-9 to TRBJ2-3, with D tentatively TRBD2 (5 bases). From germline, CDR1 is SEHNR and CDR2 FQNEAQ (reference sequence). The CDR3 spans 15 residues. V lost 5 bases and J 0 bases, leaving 12 bases between the germline ends. The CDR3 DNA sequence: TGTGCCAGCAGCACCCCCAGGACTAGCACAGATACGCAGTATTTT. Encoded protein: CASSTPRTSTDTQYF. Filled out from reference TRBV7-9 and TRBJ2-3, the complete variable domain reads DTGVSQNPRHKITKRGQNVTFRCDPISEHNRLYWYRQTLGQGPEFLTYFQNEAQLEKSRLLSDRFSAERPKGSFSTLEIQRTEQGDSAMYLCASSTPRTSTDTQYFGPGTRLTVL.

This sequence joins TRBV15 and TRBJ2-7; TRBD2 is a possible D gene (6 bases). The CDR3 spans 17 residues. Trimming shortened V by 0 bases and J by 2 bases, and 17 bases separated the two germline ends. Germline values: CDR1 LNHNV, CDR2 YYDKDF (reference sequence). The CDR3 loop reads CATSRDNGRRVTYEQYF. CDR3 nucleotides: TGTGCCACCAGCAGAGATAACGGGAGACGGGTGACCTACGAGCAGTACTTC.

This rearrangement joins TRBV5-4 to TRBJ1-2, with TRBD1 as a possible D gene (5 bases). The germline gives CDR1 SGHNT, CDR2 YYREEE (reference sequence). The ends were cut back, 7 bases at V and 8 bases at J, with 18 bases in the middle. The CDR3 totals 13 residues. The CDR3 nucleotides are TGTGCCAGCTCCCTAGAAGCAGGGCAAGGCTACACCTTC. Its protein product is CASSLEAGQGYTF.

The gene calls are TRBV28 and TRBJ1-1, with 9 bases identical to TRBD1. V lost 8 bases, J lost 7 bases, and 11 bases stayed unmatched. Germline loops: CDR1 MDHEN, CDR2 SYDVKM. The CDR3 runs to 14 residues. This CDR3 is CASLKRQGGSEAFF. The CDR3 bases are TGTGCCAGCCTGAAACGACAGGGGGGGAGTGAAGCTTTCTTT.

Here the CDR3 reads CASSSTPGTQYF. CDR3 DNA sequence: TGTGCCAGCAGTTCTACCCCAGGGACCCAGTACTTC. The rearrangement links TRBV12-3 or TRBV12-4 to TRBJ2-5; D not resolved. V lost 4 bases and J lost 7, with 10 bases in between. This CDR3 has 12 residues.

This rearrangement joins TRBV9 to TRBJ1-1; D ambiguous. Trimming removed 0 bases at V and 4 bases at J, with 13 bases between. The CDR3 is 15 amino acids. Per the germline V gene, CDR1 is SGDLS and CDR2 is YYNGEE. The CDR3: CASSVGRGLTTEAFF. The CDR3 nucleotides read TGTGCCAGCAGCGTAGGGCGGGGTTTGACCACTGAAGCTTTCTTT.

The chain is built from TRBV27 and TRBJ2-1, with 8 bases identical to TRBD1. J gave up 5 bases and V 0 bases, and 15 bases lay outside the gene matches. The CDR3 contains 19 residues. Germline V gene data show CDR1 as MNHEY and CDR2 as SMNVEV (reference sequence). CDR3 sequence: CASSLSSYRGLGGNNEQFF. For the CDR3, the DNA is TGTGCCAGCAGTTTATCGTCTTACAGGGGGTTAGGAGGAAACAATGAGCAGTTCTTC.

The chain combines TRBV7-8 with TRBJ1-4; 10 bases are a match to TRBD1. Germline CDR1 reads SGHVS; CDR2 reads FQNEAQ. The J segment lost 10 bases and the V segment lost 3 bases, leaving 5 bases of the junction unmatched. The CDR3 is 14 residues long. This chain's CDR3 is CASSLGQGSGKLFF. CDR3 bases: TGTGCCAGCAGCTTGGGACAGGGGAGCGGAAAACTGTTTTTT.

The V and J genes are TRBV7-9 and TRBJ2-5; TRBD2 matches 15 bases. This CDR3 is built from 16 residues. Per the germline V gene, CDR1 is SEHNR and CDR2 is FQNEAQ (reference sequence). With V trimmed by 4 bases and J by 4 bases, 4 bases remained unmatched. Written as DNA, the CDR3 is TGTGCCAGCAGCTATGGACTAGCGGGAGGGGGAGAGACCCAGTACTTC. As protein: CASSYGLAGGGETQYF. Full variable domain (remainder filled in from reference TRBV7-9 and TRBJ2-5): DTGVSQNPRHKITKRGQNVTFRCDPISEHNRLYWYRQTLGQGPEFLTYFQNEAQLEKSRLLSDRFSAERPKGSFSTLEIQRTEQGDSAMYLCASSYGLAGGGETQYFGPGTRLLVL.

The chain uses TRBV27 and TRBJ1-1; TRBD1 matches 9 bases. Germline assignment: CDR1 MNHEY and CDR2 SMNVEV (reference sequence). Trimming cost V 5 bases and J 1 base; bases outside gene matches: 11. The CDR3 runs 17 residues. The CDR3 is CASSPRTGDVANTEAFF. The CDR3 nucleotides read TGTGCCAGCAGTCCTCGGACAGGGGACGTTGCGAACACTGAAGCTTTCTTT.

Only one count was recorded for this clone. The CDR3: CASSQASVGRARSEQFF. The CDR3 coding sequence is TGCGCCAGCAGCCAAGCAAGCGTAGGGAGGGCCAGGAGTGAGCAGTTCTTC. The chain employs TRBV4-1 and TRBJ2-1, with 7 nucleotides matching TRBD2. V was clipped by 1 base and J by 9 bases; unmatched bases: 15. CDR1 is MGHRA, CDR2 YSYEKL, per germline. The CDR3 spans 17 residues.

The chain is built from TRBV7-2 and TRBJ2-5, with TRBD2 matching over 8 bases. This CDR3 is built from 15 residues. Trimming at V came to 4 bases and at J to 4 bases, leaving 8 bases not matched to a gene. Germline CDR1 reads SGHTA; CDR2 reads FQGNSA. The CDR3 DNA sequence: TGTGCCAGCAGCTACGGGACTAGTGTTTCAGAGACCCAGTACTTC. This encodes CASSYGTSVSETQYF.

The rearrangement joins TRBV30 to TRBJ1-5; D may be TRBD1 (5 bases). Germline CDR1 and CDR2: GTSNPN and SVGIG (reference sequence). The CDR3 contains 13 residues. Trimming took off 2 bases at V and 5 bases at J, with 10 bases between the two ends. CDR3 sequence reads: CAWSSTDHQPQHF. The CDR3 DNA follows: TGTGCCTGGAGTTCGACAGACCATCAGCCCCAGCATTTT.

Only a few counts were recorded for this clone. This chain connects TRBV9 to TRBJ1-1; D is ambiguous. Germline V gene sequence: CDR1 SGDLS, CDR2 YYNGEE. The CDR3 runs to 13 residues. V lost 0 bases, J lost 1 base, and 4 bases lay in between. Here the CDR3 reads CASSVAENTEAFF. The CDR3 coding sequence is TGTGCCAGCAGCGTAGCAGAGAACACTGAAGCTTTCTTT.

The rearrangement uses TRBV5-4 and TRBJ2-5, with 7 positions matching TRBD2. The CDR3 consists of 14 residues. Germline CDR1 and CDR2: SGHNT and YYREEE (reference sequence). The J segment lost 5 bases and the V segment lost 3 bases, leaving 7 bases of the junction unmatched. The CDR3 is CASSSGLLAETQYF. The CDR3 DNA reads TGTGCCAGCAGCTCGGGACTACTGGCGGAGACCCAGTACTTC.

This rearrangement joins TRBV30 to TRBJ1-5; 7 bases line up with TRBD1. V lost 0 bases and J lost 3; bases outside the gene matches: 2. CDR1 is GTSNPN and CDR2 is SVGIG in the germline V gene (reference sequence). The CDR3 runs 14 residues. The CDR3 spells CAWSVTGDNQPQHF. CDR3 DNA sequence: TGTGCCTGGAGTGTCACAGGGGACAATCAGCCCCAGCATTTT.

This clone was recorded only once. This chain joins TRBV25-1 and TRBJ2-2; a possible D gene is TRBD2 (5 bases). CDR3 length equals 18 residues. The V end was cut by 1 base, the J end by 5 bases, with 20 bases between. Germline CDR1 MGHDK, CDR2 SYGVNS. The CDR3 region has the DNA TGTGCCAGCAGTGAATCACGATTAGCGCCGGGCGAGACCGGGGAGCTGTTTTTT. Residues: CASSESRLAPGETGELFF.